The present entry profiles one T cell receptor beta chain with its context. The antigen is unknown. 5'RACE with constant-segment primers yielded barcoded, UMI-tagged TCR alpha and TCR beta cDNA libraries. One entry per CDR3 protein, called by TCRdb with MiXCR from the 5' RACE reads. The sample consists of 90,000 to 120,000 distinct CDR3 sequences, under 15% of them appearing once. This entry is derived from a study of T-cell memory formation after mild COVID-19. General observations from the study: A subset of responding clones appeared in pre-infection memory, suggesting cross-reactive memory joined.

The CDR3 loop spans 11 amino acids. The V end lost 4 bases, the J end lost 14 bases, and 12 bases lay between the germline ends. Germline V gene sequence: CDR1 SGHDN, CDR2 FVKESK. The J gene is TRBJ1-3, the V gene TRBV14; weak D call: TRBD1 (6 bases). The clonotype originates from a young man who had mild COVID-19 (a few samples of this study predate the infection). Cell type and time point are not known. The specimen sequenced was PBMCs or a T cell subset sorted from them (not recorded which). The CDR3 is CASSRDRPLYF. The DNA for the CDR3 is TGTGCCAGCAGCCGCGACAGGCCTCTATATTTT. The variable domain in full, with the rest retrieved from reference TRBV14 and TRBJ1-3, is EAGVTQFPSHSVIEKGQTVTLRCDPISGHDNLYWYRRVMGKEIKFLLHFVKESKQDESGMPNNRFLAERTGGTYSTLKVQPAELEDSGVYFCASSRDRPLYFGEGSWLTVV.